This T cell receptor beta chain was retrieved from a study of radiotherapy plus CTLA-4 blockade in lung cancer listed by TCRdb under 2018. Context from the whole study: Objective responses occurred in 18% of enrolled patients, and around 29% achieved disease control. The study at large found these results: After treatment with radiotherapy and ipilimumab, TCR clones that originated in tumors expanded in peripheral blood. The strongest predictors of response were reported to be early dynamic shifts in blood T cell clones along with a rise in serum interferon-beta following radiation.

Receptor amplification or capture employed the immunoSEQ multiplex PCR assay. In TCRdb, the immuneACCESS table is reduced to in-frame sequences with V and J assigned. These tables do not hold every clone; where another copy was compared, an unresolved V gene accounts for under half, and the others remain unexplained. For this sample the table gives about 51,000 clones, of which 77% were detected only once. Over 2% of the sample is taken by the ten largest. In this study, focal radiation therapy paired with CTLA-4 blockade (ipilimumab) was tested in patients who had chemo-refractory metastatic non-small-cell lung cancer. The germline ends are 15 bases apart after V is trimmed by 5 bases and J by 2 bases. CDR1 and CDR2 are drawn from the germline V gene: MDHEN, SYDVKM. Spanning cysteine to phenylalanine, the CDR3 consists of 15 amino acids. The read is trimmed to its CDR3 DNA, 45 bases read in frame from base 1.

Concerning this clone itself: The antigen it binds to is not known. No base qualities exist here, and no much larger clone lies one base off it.

The TCR was taken from a human donor with non-small cell lung cancer whose response to radiotherapy plus ipilimumab could not be evaluated. The sequencing here drew on peripheral blood, taken from a patient treated with radiotherapy plus ipilimumab. The sequence links TRBV28 to TRBJ1-2; a weak D assignment points to TRBD1 (5 bases agree). CDR3 sequence: CASSPNRGINYGYTF. The nucleotides are TGTGCCAGCAGTCCGAACCGGGGGATAAACTATGGCTACACCTTC.